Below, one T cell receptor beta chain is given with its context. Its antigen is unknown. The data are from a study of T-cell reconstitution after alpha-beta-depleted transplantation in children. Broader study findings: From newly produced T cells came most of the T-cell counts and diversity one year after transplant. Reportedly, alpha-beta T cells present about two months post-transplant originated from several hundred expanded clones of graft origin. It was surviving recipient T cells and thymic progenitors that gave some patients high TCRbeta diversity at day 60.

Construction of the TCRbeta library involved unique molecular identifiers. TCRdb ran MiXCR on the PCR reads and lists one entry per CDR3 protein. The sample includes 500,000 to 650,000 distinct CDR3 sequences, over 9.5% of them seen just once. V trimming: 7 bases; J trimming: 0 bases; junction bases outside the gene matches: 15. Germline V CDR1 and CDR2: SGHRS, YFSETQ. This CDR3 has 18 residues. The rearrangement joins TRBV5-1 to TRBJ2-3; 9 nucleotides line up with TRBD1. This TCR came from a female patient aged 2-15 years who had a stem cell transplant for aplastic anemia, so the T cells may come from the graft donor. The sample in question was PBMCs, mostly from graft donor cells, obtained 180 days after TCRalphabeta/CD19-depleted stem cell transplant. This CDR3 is CASRQPSGTGLSTDTQYF. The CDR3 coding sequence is TGCGCCAGCCGACAGCCCTCCGGGACAGGGCTAAGCACAGATACGCAGTATTTT.